Following are 9 T cell receptor beta chains from one sample sequenced in a study of blood T cell repertoires in COVID-19. Sequencing used immunoSEQ multiplex PCR; TCRdb keeps in-frame clones, though not all of them. The sample lists roughly 160,000 clones, roughly nine tenths occurring once. Specimen: peripheral blood. The receptor set was obtained from a man aged 18 to 35 with acute or convalescent COVID-19.

This chain uses TRBV7-2 with TRBJ1-6; 9 bases align to TRBD1. CDR3 length: 15 residues. J was trimmed by 6 bases and V by 4 bases; bases with no gene match: 4. CDR1 is SGHTA, CDR2 FQGNSA, per germline. In DNA form, the CDR3 reads TGTGCCAGCAGCTCGGGACAGGGACCTAATTCACCCCTCCACTTT. It specifies CASSSGQGPNSPLHF.

The rearrangement uses TRBV5-4 and TRBJ2-7, with D possibly matching TRBD2 (7 bases). CDR1 and CDR2 from the germline V gene are SGHNT and YYREEE (reference sequence). The V end lost 4 bases, the J end lost 1 base, and 15 bases lay between the germline ends. This CDR3 has 15 residues. CDR3 sequence: CASSLSGGLSYEQYF. The CDR3 DNA follows: TGTGCCAGCAGCCTCTCCGGGGGGCTGTCCTACGAGCAGTACTTC.

This chain links TRBV5-4 with TRBJ1-2; tentatively, D is TRBD1 (6 bases). The CDR3 covers 13 residues. Germline CDR1 is SGHNT and CDR2 is YYREEE (reference sequence). Between the trimmed V and J ends, which lost 5 bases and 4 bases, there was a span of 12 bases. The CDR3 DNA reads as TGTGCCAGCAGACTACAGGGTGGCTATGGCTACACCTTC. It is translated as CASRLQGGYGYTF.

This chain joins TRBV6-5 and TRBJ1-5; TRBD1 matches 12 bases. V shed 6 bases and J 7 bases; nucleotides not matched to a gene: 7. The CDR3 is 15 amino acids. Per germline, CDR1 MNHEY and CDR2 SVGAGI. Here the CDR3 DNA reads TGTGCCAGCAGACCGGGACAGGGGGCGCGGCAGCCCCAGCATTTT. The encoded protein is CASRPGQGARQPQHF.

V and J are TRBV5-1 and TRBJ1-1, with 10 bases matching TRBD1. The junction had 9 bases not matched to a gene; V was cut back by 0 bases and J by 4 bases. Germline V CDR1 and CDR2: SGHRS, YFSETQ. This CDR3 region has 17 residues. CDR3 DNA sequence: TGCGCCAGCAGCTTGGCCCCGGGACAGGGGATGGGCACTGAAGCTTTCTTT. It translates to CASSLAPGQGMGTEAFF.

The chain has TRBV2 and TRBJ1-1; the match to TRBD1 covers 7 bases. Germline CDR1 is SNHLY and CDR2 is FYNNEI. The CDR3 loop spans 14 amino acids. V lost 5 bases and J lost 0; bases outside the gene matches: 3. The CDR3 DNA follows: TGTGCCAGCAGTACGGACAGGATGAACACTGAAGCTTTCTTT. Protein sequence: CASSTDRMNTEAFF.

This clone was recorded once. CDR3 protein: CASSSRLQSSGNTIYF. The DNA for the CDR3 is TGTGCCAGCAGCTCCAGACTGCAGTCCTCTGGAAACACCATATATTTT. V is TRBV7-9 and J is TRBJ1-3; D not certain. Deletions cut 4 bases from V and 0 bases from J, with 13 bases between. Germline V gene sequence: CDR1 SEHNR, CDR2 FQNEAQ (reference sequence). The CDR3 is made up of 16 amino acids.

This clone was counted only a few times. The chain's CDR3 is CASSQNGMNTEAFF. In nucleotides, the CDR3 is TGTGCCAGCAGCCAAAACGGTATGAACACTGAAGCTTTCTTT. This sequence joins TRBV3-1 (or the pseudogene TRBV3-2) and TRBJ1-1; D unresolved. V lost 2 bases, J lost 0 bases, and 7 bases lay in between. Looked up from germline, CDR1 is LGHDT and CDR2 is YNNKEL (reference sequence). CDR3 length: 14 amino acids.

V gene TRBV3-1 (or the pseudogene TRBV3-2) combines with J gene TRBJ2-5, with D possibly matching TRBD1 (6 bases). Per the germline V gene, CDR1 is LGHDT and CDR2 is YNNKEL (reference sequence). V lost 1 base, J lost 7 bases, and 10 bases lay in between. The CDR3 runs to 13 residues. In nucleotides, the CDR3 is TGTGCCAGCAGCCAAGGCGAAGGGGGGACCCAGTACTTC. It specifies CASSQGEGGTQYF.